A selection of T cell receptor beta chains follows, all from one sample in a study of T cell responses to AZD1222 COVID-19 vaccine. Profiled with immunoSEQ multiplex PCR; TCRdb holds only in-frame clones, not every one. The repertoire holds some 130,000 clones, with around nine tenths as singletons. The source was peripheral blood, collected on day 0 of AZD1222 vaccination. Receptors originate from an adult in good health. The CDR3 runs from the conserved cysteine through the conserved F or W. A D gene is named only where the DNA matches it firmly. Clone sizes are given selectively: once, few, many, or a class where the clone is expanded.

d_call clone_size j_call v_call cdr3_aa cdr3_nt
- - TRBJ1-1 TRBV7-2 CASSLVHMNTEAFF TGTGCCAGCAGCTTGGTTCACATGAACACTGAAGCTTTCTTT
- - TRBJ2-1 TRBV7-2 CASSRTGIRLDGEQFF TGTGCCAGCAGCCGTACAGGGATCCGACTAGATGGTGAGCAGTTCTTC
- - TRBJ2-7 TRBV18 CASSRDYEQYF TGTGCCAGCTCACGCGACTACGAGCAGTACTTC
- - TRBJ2-1 TRBV7-8 CASSVRGVINEQFF TGTGCCAGCAGCGTTCGAGGGGTTATCAATGAGCAGTTCTTC
- - TRBJ1-2 TRBV7-9 CASTEGARYGYTF TGTGCCAGCACCGAGGGCGCCCGGTATGGCTACACCTTC
- once TRBJ2-7 TRBV2 CASSWGPSYEQYF TGTGCCAGCAGTTGGGGACCCTCCTACGAGCAGTACTTC
TRBD1 once TRBJ1-6 TRBV6-5 CASSPTGINSPLHF TGTGCCAGCAGTCCGACAGGGATTAATTCACCCCTCCACTTT
TRBD1 once TRBJ1-1 TRBV5-6 CASSSTGGEAFF TGTGCCAGCAGCTCCACAGGGGGTGAAGCTTTCTTT
- few TRBJ1-2 TRBV3-1/TRBV3-2 CASSRSGGIRGYTF TGTGCCAGCAGTCGAAGCGGGGGGATTCGGGGCTACACCTTC
TRBD2 - TRBJ2-3 TRBV2 CASRRTGTSGTDTQYF TGTGCCAGCAGAAGAACCGGGACTAGCGGTACAGATACGCAGTATTTT
- - TRBJ2-7 TRBV6-1 CASSDLRGVNYEQYF TGTGCCAGCAGTGACCTCCGCGGGGTGAATTACGAGCAGTACTTC
- - TRBJ1-3 TRBV19 CASNPEPSGNTIYF TGTGCCAGTAACCCCGAGCCCTCTGGAAACACCATATATTTT
TRBD1 once TRBJ1-2 TRBV11-2 CASSSFKDRAYGYTF TGTGCCAGCAGCTCCTTTAAGGACAGGGCCTATGGCTACACCTTC
- - TRBJ1-1 TRBV25-1 CASSDLYTEAFF TGTGCCAGCAGTGACCTTTACACTGAAGCTTTCTTT
- once TRBJ2-7 TRBV6-5 CASSLDRYTYEQYF TGTGCCAGCAGTTTAGACAGGTACACCTACGAGCAGTACTTC
- - TRBJ1-2 TRBV2 CASSVLPDSTYYGYTF TGTGCCAGCAGTGTCCTCCCGGACAGTACCTACTATGGCTACACCTTC
- - TRBJ2-2 TRBV11-2 CASSLGRQGGTGELFF TGTGCCAGCAGCTTAGGTCGACAAGGGGGTACCGGGGAGCTGTTTTTT
- - TRBJ2-7 TRBV7-2 CASSSSTGTVTYEQYF TGTGCCAGCAGCTCCTCGACCGGGACGGTGACCTACGAGCAGTACTTC
TRBD2 - TRBJ2-7 TRBV27 CASRKGTSGGYEQYF TGTGCCAGCAGGAAAGGGACTAGCGGAGGATACGAGCAGTACTTC
- - TRBJ1-5 TRBV28 CASWAAGNQPQHF TGTGCCAGCTGGGCGGCAGGTAATCAGCCCCAGCATTTT
TRBD2 - TRBJ2-3 TRBV20-1 CSASRGLAGSTQYF TGCAGTGCTAGTAGAGGACTAGCGGGATCTACGCAGTATTTT
TRBD2 few TRBJ2-1 TRBV24-1 CATSGTSGRANEQFF TGTGCCACCAGTGGGACTAGCGGGAGGGCCAATGAGCAGTTCTTC
- - TRBJ2-1 TRBV6-5 CASSYSAYNEQFF TGTGCCAGCAGTTACAGCGCCTACAATGAGCAGTTCTTC
- - TRBJ2-7 TRBV25-1 CASSVGGHEQYF TGTGCCAGCAGTGTCGGGGGCCACGAGCAGTACTTC
TRBD1 - TRBJ2-7 TRBV27 CASSHPGQGFYEQYF TGTGCCAGCAGTCACCCGGGACAGGGCTTTTACGAGCAGTACTTC
- - TRBJ1-1 TRBV11-3 CASSLASNTEAFF TGTGCCAGCAGCTTAGCATCGAACACTGAAGCTTTCTTT
- - TRBJ1-2 TRBV4-1 CASSQNIANYGYTF TGCGCCAGCAGCCAAAACATAGCTAACTATGGCTACACCTTC
- - TRBJ1-5 TRBV6-2/TRBV6-3 CASSYSMYREPHQPQHF TGTGCCAGCAGTTACTCGATGTATAGGGAACCCCATCAGCCCCAGCATTTT
- - TRBJ1-2 TRBV30 CAWSKGTFDSYGYTF TGTGCCTGGAGTAAGGGGACATTTGACTCTTATGGCTACACCTTC
TRBD1 - TRBJ1-1 TRBV9 CASSGQGANTEAFF TGTGCCAGCAGCGGACAGGGGGCGAACACTGAAGCTTTCTTT
- - TRBJ1-2 TRBV30 CAWTGGYYGYTF TGTGCCTGGACCGGAGGATACTATGGCTACACCTTC
TRBD2 - TRBJ2-7 TRBV28 CASSTYGRVDEQYF TGTGCCAGCAGTACATACGGGAGGGTAGACGAGCAGTACTTC
TRBD1 - TRBJ2-3 TRBV6-1 CASREDRATDTQYF TGTGCCAGCAGGGAAGACAGGGCCACAGATACGCAGTATTTT
- - TRBJ1-6 TRBV27 CASSLTGVPNSPLHF TGTGCCAGCAGTTTGACCGGGGTCCCCAATTCACCCCTCCACTTT
- - TRBJ1-3 TRBV19 CASPLGNTIYF TGTGCCAGCCCCCTGGGAAACACCATATATTTT
- - TRBJ2-1 TRBV4-3 CASSQENRGLNEQFF TGCGCCAGCAGCCAAGAGAATCGGGGGTTGAATGAGCAGTTCTTC
- - TRBJ2-7 TRBV14 CASSPPYDEQYF TGTGCCAGCAGCCCCCCTTACGACGAGCAGTACTTC
TRBD2 - TRBJ2-4 TRBV15 CATSIGFATSGDALAKNIQYF TGTGCCACCAGCATAGGGTTCGCGACTAGCGGGGACGCTCTAGCCAAAAACATTCAGTACTTC
TRBD1 - TRBJ1-1 TRBV24-1 CATSEGTGLSDTEAFF TGTGCCACCAGTGAAGGGACAGGGCTAAGTGACACTGAAGCTTTCTTT
TRBD1 - TRBJ1-5 TRBV19 CASSSGTGGGQPQHF TGTGCCAGTAGTTCCGGGACAGGGGGAGGACAGCCCCAGCATTTT
TRBD1 - TRBJ2-2 TRBV6-4 CASSAGTGGTGELFF TGTGCCAGCAGTGCCGGGACAGGGGGCACCGGGGAGCTGTTTTTT
- once TRBJ2-7 TRBV11-3 CASSLESTSLYEQYF TGTGCCAGCAGCCTCGAATCGACAAGCCTCTACGAGCAGTACTTC
- - TRBJ1-1 TRBV19 CASSIESNRGTEAFF TGTGCCAGTAGTATAGAATCTAACCGAGGGACTGAAGCTTTCTTT
- - TRBJ1-2 TRBV28 CASSWGVSMDYGYTF TGTGCCAGCAGCTGGGGCGTCTCCATGGACTATGGCTACACCTTC
- - TRBJ1-2 TRBV6-4 CASSDLGLGYTF TGTGCCAGCAGTGACCTCGGGCTTGGCTACACCTTC
- - TRBJ1-4 TRBV4-1 CASSQVGRTSRTSTNEKLFF TGCGCCAGCAGCCAAGTAGGGAGGACATCCCGTACTTCAACTAATGAAAAACTGTTTTTT
- - TRBJ2-7 TRBV24-1 CATMASGPEYEQYF TGTGCCACCATGGCGTCGGGACCTGAATACGAGCAGTACTTC
- - TRBJ1-2 TRBV30 CAWSVPPPGAF TGTGCCTGGAGTGTACCCCCTCCCGGGGCCTTC